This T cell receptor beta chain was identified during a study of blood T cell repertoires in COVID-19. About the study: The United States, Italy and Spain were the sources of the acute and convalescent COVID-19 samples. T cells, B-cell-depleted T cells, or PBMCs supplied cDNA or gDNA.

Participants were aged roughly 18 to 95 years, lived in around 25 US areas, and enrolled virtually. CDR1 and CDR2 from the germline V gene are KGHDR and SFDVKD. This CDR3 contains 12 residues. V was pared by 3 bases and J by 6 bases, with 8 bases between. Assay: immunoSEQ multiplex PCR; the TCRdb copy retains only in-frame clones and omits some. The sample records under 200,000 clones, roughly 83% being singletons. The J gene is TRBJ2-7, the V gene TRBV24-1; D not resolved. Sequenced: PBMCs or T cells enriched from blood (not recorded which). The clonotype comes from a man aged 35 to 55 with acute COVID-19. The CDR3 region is CATSDPLSEQYF. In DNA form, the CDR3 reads TGTGCCACCAGTGATCCACTGAGCGAGCAGTACTTC.